This T cell receptor (beta chain) originates from a study of blood T cell repertoires in COVID-19 (dated by TCRdb to about 2020). For context, the study as a whole: The collaborator samples originated in the United States, Italy and Spain and spanned the acute and convalescent phases of COVID-19. A freely available public database, intended as a resource for researchers studying the immune response to SARS-CoV-2, is where the repertoires were released. Where available, HLA class I and class II types were obtained from metadata supplied by the sample provider rather than from assay-based typing. Samples were obtained from the ongoing ImmuneRACE study (first 160 participants) and from over 1,000 subjects provided by 6 global collaborators. The sample metadata nearly always contained a de-identified subject ID, COVID-19 status, age in years and sex. Subjects who had been exposed to COVID-19, were actively infected with it, or had recovered from it provided the deeply sampled blood TCRbeta repertoires that made up the dataset. The prospective study material was composed of cDNA or gDNA derived from T cells, B-cell-depleted T cells, or PBMCs.

Findings and caveats that apply to the study as a whole: The amount of clinical and demographic metadata varied by source and participant and was provided uncurated.

The germline V gene gives CDR1 as SGHVS and CDR2 as FNYEAQ. From V the trimming removes 3 bases and from J it removes 5 bases, while the gene matches leave 6 bases of the junction unaccounted for. The CDR3 sequence holds 15 residues, the cysteine and phenylalanine included. Only the CDR3 region is kept as DNA, spanning 45 bases read in frame from base 1. The immunoSEQ Assay, a bias-controlled multiplex PCR, was used to amplify TCRbeta CDR3 regions from genomic DNA. The original pipeline was this. Nucleated cell counts per sample were estimated from amplification of reference gene primers within the assay. To quantify the absolute abundance of each unique TCRbeta CDR3 rearrangement, sequence reads were collapsed and filtered. For each sample, productive Simpson clonality was calculated by taking the square root of Simpson's diversity index across productive rearrangements. The table comes from immuneACCESS by way of TCRdb, which keeps in-frame sequences with V and J called. Part of the clones is missing from these tables; in studies checked, under half for an unresolved V gene and the rest for unknown reasons. The V and J calls and clone size were taken over from that table, and D and trimming were inferred from the DNA. The sample table records 320,000 or so clones; roughly 84% of these occur just once. The ten largest clones capture approximately 1% of the sample.

Participants in the prospective study were enrolled through a virtual design, were aged roughly 18 to 100 years, and lived in under 25 United States geographic areas. In the prospective study, cohorts were assigned on the basis of participant-reported clinical history obtained from a screening survey and a study questionnaire. Recovered participants in ImmuneRACE Cohort 3 were defined as having two consecutive negative NP/OP PCR tests, clearance from a healthcare professional, or resolution of symptoms. Mobile phlebotomists in the prospective study collected whole blood, serum and a nasopharyngeal or oropharyngeal swab from every participant. Participants in the prospective study had the option to provide additional blood draws and questionnaires over a roughly two-month period. Before DNA extraction, prospective study blood samples were shipped either frozen or at room temperature. As for this clone: There is no known antigen for this receptor. No clone much larger than this one lies a single base away; base qualities are absent.

This receptor chain uses TRBV7-6 and TRBJ2-5, and 10 junctional nucleotides match TRBD2. Specimen: PBMCs or T cells enriched from blood (not recorded which). This receptor was identified in a woman between 25 and 40 years old who had recovered from COVID-19. CDR3 protein: CASSFGTSEGETQYF. The DNA is TGTGCCAGCAGCTTCGGGACTAGCGAGGGTGAGACCCAGTACTTC.